This TCR beta chain is from a study of blood T cell repertoires in COVID-19. Looking at the study overall: The study drew acute and convalescent COVID-19 samples from the United States, Italy and Spain. Nucleic acid was either cDNA or gDNA, and it came from T cells, B-cell-depleted T cells, or PBMCs.

In the original analysis: Estimation of nucleated cell counts was performed using reference gene primer amplification. Method: immunoSEQ multiplex PCR; TCRdb's copy keeps in-frame clones and lacks some. From that table come the V and J calls and clone size; the DNA was used to work out D and trimming. This sample carries about 100,000 clones, nearly 90% of them seen once, and the ten largest clones take 2.9%. CDR1 LNHNV and CDR2 YYDKDF come from the germline V gene (reference sequence). Trimming left V 4 bases short and J 5 bases short, with 17 bases between. The CDR3 extends over 15 amino acids. This clone has just a few counts.

Sequenced: peripheral blood. This receptor was obtained from a woman of 80 years or more with acute or convalescent COVID-19. The chain links TRBV15 to TRBJ2-5; a possible D gene is TRBD2 (5 bases). The CDR3 DNA reads as TGTGCCACCAGCACCCCTCGGACTTATCAGGAGACCCAGTACTTC. Its protein product is CATSTPRTYQETQYF.